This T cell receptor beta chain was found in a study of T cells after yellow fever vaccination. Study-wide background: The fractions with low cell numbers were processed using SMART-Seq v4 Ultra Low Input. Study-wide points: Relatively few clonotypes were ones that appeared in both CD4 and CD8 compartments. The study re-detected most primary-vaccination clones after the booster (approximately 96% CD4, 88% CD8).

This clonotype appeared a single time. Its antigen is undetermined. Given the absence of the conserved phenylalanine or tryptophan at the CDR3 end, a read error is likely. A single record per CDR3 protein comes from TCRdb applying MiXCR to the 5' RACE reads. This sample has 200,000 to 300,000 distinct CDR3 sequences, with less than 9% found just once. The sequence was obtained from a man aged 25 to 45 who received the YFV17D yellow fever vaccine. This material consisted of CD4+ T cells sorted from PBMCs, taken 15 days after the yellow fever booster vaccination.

The CDR3 nucleotides read TGCGCCAGCAGCCTGAAACAGGGAGCTGAAGCTTTCCTT. The encoded protein is CASSLKQGAEAFL. The chain joins TRBV5-1 to TRBJ1-1; perhaps TRBD1 as D (6 bases). Germline-derived CDR1 and CDR2 are SGHRS and YFSETQ. Trimming stripped 4 bases from V and 6 bases from J, with 13 bases between. The CDR3 loop spans 13 amino acids.